Sequencing of this TCR beta chain was carried out in a study of T cell repertoires in cytomegalovirus infection. The overall study: Well-studied HLA-B-restricted CMV epitopes were used in the study alongside recently identified HLA-C-restricted ones. TCR beta signatures that were public indicated CMV infection and matching HLA type.

Findings of the study overall: There were carriers of CMV plus the relevant HLA, and cumulative public TCR beta family frequency identified them. The ex vivo response was dominated by HLA-C-restricted CMV-specific TCR beta clonotypes.

TCRdb called the reads again in MiXCR, with one record for every CDR3 protein. The sample has about 74,000 distinct CDR3 sequences, about 29% seen once. As to this clonotype: Its antigen is unknown.

Germline trimming cut 0 bases from V and 1 base from J; bases unmatched to any gene: 8. The CDR3 totals 18 residues. Germline lookup yields CDR1 LGHNA and CDR2 YSLEER. The V gene is TRBV4-3, the J gene TRBJ2-2; 7 positions agree with TRBD2. This TCR derives from a human donor in good health (CMV status not recorded). Some clones in this sample may be carry-over from other donors' samples. Sequenced here: CD8+ T cells from cultured PBMCs, sampled from culture after CMV antigen stimulation. The CDR3 nucleotides read TGCGCCAGCAGCCAAGATCCTCGGGGGGTCCGGAACACCGGGGAGCTGTTTTTT. Amino acids: CASSQDPRGVRNTGELFF.